The 15 T cell receptor beta chains given below trace back to one sample, sequenced in a study of OX40 agonist ivuxolimab in advanced cancers. Profiling relied on immunoSEQ multiplex PCR, and the TCRdb table lists in-frame clones only, not all of them. The sample lists around 25,000 clones, 77% occurring once. Sequenced here: CD4+ or CD8+ T cells sorted from blood, sampled in a trial of the OX40 agonist ivuxolimab. Receptors were obtained from an adult with an advanced solid tumor such as melanoma, head and neck, liver or kidney cancer.

The rearrangement joins TRBV2 to TRBJ2-7, with 7 bases aligning to TRBD1. The trim removed 7 bases at V and 2 bases at J, leaving 8 bases unmatched. CDR3 size: 14 residues. The V gene's germline CDR1 is SNHLY and CDR2 FYNNEI. Here the CDR3 DNA reads TGTGCCAGCACCGGGACAGCAATAACCTACGAGCAGTACTTC. Its translation: CASTGTAITYEQYF.

The chain recombines TRBV19 with TRBJ1-5; no clear D gene. The CDR3 runs to 12 residues. The germline V gene encodes CDR1 LNHDA and CDR2 SQIVND (reference sequence). The V and J ends lost 2 bases and 6 bases respectively, with 5 bases between them. Here the CDR3 DNA reads TGTGCCAGTAGTATAACCCCTCAGCCCCAGCATTTT. It encodes CASSITPQPQHF.

The chain is built from TRBV19 and TRBJ1-2, with TRBD1 as a possible D gene (6 bases). The V end lost 3 bases, the J end lost 4 bases, and 18 bases lay between the germline ends. CDR3 length: 16 amino acids. Looked up from germline, CDR1 is LNHDA and CDR2 is SQIVND (reference sequence). CDR3 in amino acids: CASSISRNRASYGYTF. The CDR3 DNA sequence: TGTGCCAGTAGTATTTCTCGGAACAGGGCCTCCTATGGCTACACCTTC.

Points on this clone: A much larger clone lies a single base off, so this may be a read error. The chain couples TRBV15 to TRBJ2-2, with a weak D call TRBD1 (5 bases). CDR1 is LNHNV, CDR2 YYDKDF, per germline (reference sequence). The length of the CDR3 is 15 residues. The CDR3 DNA sequence: TGTGTCACCAGCAGATTCAGGGTAGGAGCCGGGGAGCTGTTTTTT. It specifies CVTSRFRVGAGELFF.

The chain couples TRBV19 to TRBJ2-1, with TRBD1 identical over 8 bases. V gave up 5 bases and J gave up 8 bases; unmatched junction bases: 8. The CDR3 spans 14 residues. Germline CDR1 LNHDA, CDR2 SQIVND (reference sequence). CDR3 sequence reads: CASSRSGGNDEQFF. The CDR3, as DNA: TGTGCCAGTAGTCGGTCAGGGGGCAACGATGAGCAGTTCTTC.

V is TRBV9 and J is TRBJ2-1, with TRBD2 identical over 7 bases. J lost 0 bases, V lost 0 bases, and 3 bases had no gene match. The CDR3 is made up of 16 amino acids. CDR1 and CDR2 from the germline V gene are SGDLS and YYNGEE. The CDR3 region is CASSVGGGSSYNEQFF. The CDR3 DNA follows: TGTGCCAGCAGCGTAGGTGGCGGGAGCTCCTACAATGAGCAGTTCTTC.

For the CDR3, the DNA is TGTGCCAGCAGGATTAGCCCTACGGGCCACAATCAGCCCCAGCATTTT. Translating it yields CASRISPTGHNQPQHF. V usage is TRBV7-2 and J usage is TRBJ1-5; D gene uncertain. This CDR3 is built from 16 residues. Trimming took 6 bases from V and 3 from J, leaving 18 bases between them. Germline lookup yields CDR1 SGHTA and CDR2 FQGNSA.

This chain connects TRBV6-6 to TRBJ2-5, with 11 positions matching TRBD2. The CDR3 loop spans 15 amino acids. Germline CDR1 MNHNY, CDR2 SVGAGI (reference sequence). Trimming at V came to 3 bases and at J to 7 bases, leaving 7 bases not matched to a gene. CDR3 amino acids: CASSYSTSGAGTQYF. The CDR3 bases are TGTGCCAGCAGTTATTCGACTAGCGGGGCAGGGACCCAGTACTTC.

V gene TRBV7-2 combines with J gene TRBJ1-1, with unresolved D. This CDR3 comprises 14 residues. Germline CDR1 reads SGHTA; CDR2 reads FQGNSA. With 7 bases removed from V and 0 bases from J, the gap between germline ends came to 12 bases. This chain's CDR3 is CASNLGYMNTEAFF. The DNA of the CDR3 is TGTGCCAGCAACCTAGGATATATGAACACTGAAGCTTTCTTT.

The J gene is TRBJ2-2, the V gene TRBV7-9, with D perhaps assigned TRBD1 or TRBD2 (6 bases each). The CDR3 totals 14 residues. Germline V gives CDR1 SEHNR, CDR2 FQNEAQ (reference sequence). V was pared by 11 bases and J by 5 bases, with 18 bases between. The CDR3 protein is CAYRGRQGTGELFF. Here the CDR3 DNA reads TGTGCCTATAGGGGGAGGCAAGGAACCGGGGAGCTGTTTTTT.

This clone is a singleton in its sample. J is TRBJ2-5 and V is TRBV4-3; D is undetermined. The CDR3 has 15 amino acids. V was trimmed by 1 base and J by 5 bases, leaving 14 bases between them. Germline CDR1 is LGHNA and CDR2 is YSLEER. The chain's CDR3 is CASSQVPWGRETQYF. As DNA, the CDR3 is TGCGCCAGCAGCCAAGTTCCTTGGGGAAGGGAGACCCAGTACTTC.

The chain uses TRBV19 and TRBJ2-4; 8 bases agree with TRBD2. The V segment lost 3 bases and the J segment 2 bases; nucleotides outside the gene matches: 9. The CDR3 is made up of 17 amino acids. The germline V gene has CDR1 LNHDA and CDR2 SQIVND (reference sequence). The CDR3 sequence: CASSIRQAGVPKNIQYF. CDR3 in DNA: TGTGCCAGTAGTATCCGACAAGCGGGAGTACCCAAAAACATTCAGTACTTC.

The table lists this clone with a few counts. The chain joins TRBV30 to TRBJ1-6; TRBD1 matches at 10 bases. The CDR3 length is 14 residues. The V segment lost 5 bases and the J segment 9 bases; nucleotides outside the gene matches: 7. Germline loops: CDR1 GTSNPN, CDR2 SVGIG (reference sequence). The CDR3 is CAWSGTGVGSPLHF. The CDR3 DNA is TGTGCCTGGTCCGGGACAGGGGTTGGTTCACCCCTCCACTTT.

The V and J genes are TRBV4-1 and TRBJ1-1; the D gene is possibly TRBD1 (6 bases). Trimming removed 4 bases at V and 4 bases at J, with 25 bases between. The CDR3 spans 18 residues. Germline loops: CDR1 MGHRA, CDR2 YSYEKL. The CDR3 DNA follows: TGCGCCAGCAGCCGCATCACAGCCACAGGGACTTCGGGCACTGAAGCTTTCTTT. It specifies CASSRITATGTSGTEAFF.

The V gene is TRBV4-2, the J gene TRBJ2-7, with TRBD2 matching 9 bases. The V and J ends lost 1 base and 3 bases, in that order; junction bases with no gene match: 7. The CDR3 contains 16 residues. From germline, CDR1 is LGHNA and CDR2 YNFKEQ. The CDR3 reads CASSQVGNSGGYEQYF. DNA for the CDR3: TGTGCCAGCAGCCAAGTAGGAAATAGCGGGGGCTACGAGCAGTACTTC.